Following are 9 T cell receptor beta chains from one sample sequenced in a study of identifying expanded T cells in peripheral blood. TCRdb keeps only in-frame clones here, not all; method: immunoSEQ multiplex PCR. Among 70,000 to 100,000 clones listed, approximately 86% were seen once. The specimen sequenced was blood. These receptors all stem from a person aged 18 to 69 in good health.

This rearrangement joins TRBV6-4 to TRBJ1-1, with D hard to call. Trimming took 3 bases from V and 0 from J, leaving 5 bases between them. Germline V CDR1 and CDR2: MRHNA, SNTAGT. The CDR3 runs to 13 residues. CDR3 DNA: TGTGCCAGCAGTGATAAAGTGAACACTGAAGCTTTCTTT. Its protein product is CASSDKVNTEAFF.

There are a few counts of this clone. The chain carries TRBV6-9 and TRBJ1-6; D remains unclear. Trimming removed 6 bases at V and 0 bases at J, with 9 bases between. Germline V CDR1 and CDR2: MNHGY, SVAAGI. This CDR3 region has 15 residues. In DNA form, the CDR3 reads TGTGCCAGCAGGTTAGGTGACTCCTATAATTCACCCCTCCACTTT. Translated, it gives CASRLGDSYNSPLHF.

The V call is TRBV5-4, the J call TRBJ1-1; 8 bases are a match to TRBD1. There are 13 residues in the CDR3. Per germline, CDR1 SGHNT and CDR2 YYREEE (reference sequence). V was pared by 3 bases and J by 7 bases, with 5 bases of the junction left unmatched. The CDR3 DNA follows: TGTGCCAGCAGCTCGAGACAGGGGAGTGAAGCTTTCTTT. Residues: CASSSRQGSEAFF.

In this sample, this clone turned up a few times. The CDR3 nucleotides are TGTGCCTGGATAACAAGCACTGAAGCTTTCTTT. Its protein product is CAWITSTEAFF. The chain recombines TRBV30 with TRBJ1-1; the D is unclear. CDR3 size: 11 residues. From germline, CDR1 is GTSNPN and CDR2 SVGIG (reference sequence). The V gene lost 4 bases and the J gene lost 4 bases, with 7 bases spanning the gap.

The chain couples TRBV19 to TRBJ2-7, with 10 bases identical to TRBD1. Germline V CDR1 and CDR2: LNHDA, SQIVND (reference sequence). The CDR3 is 15 amino acids. V shed 3 bases and J 0 bases; nucleotides not matched to a gene: 2. The CDR3 loop reads CASSMGQGNSYEQYF. CDR3 nucleotides: TGTGCCAGTAGTATGGGACAGGGGAACTCCTACGAGCAGTACTTC.

The rearrangement uses TRBV19 and TRBJ1-1; D ambiguous. CDR1 and CDR2 (germline): LNHDA, SQIVND (reference sequence). V was cut by 7 bases and J by 6 bases, with 21 bases left in between. The CDR3 extends over 15 amino acids. The chain's CDR3 is CASTIKAWEVAEAFF. The DNA for the CDR3 is TGTGCCAGTACCATAAAGGCTTGGGAGGTGGCTGAAGCTTTCTTT.

The chain recombines TRBV7-9 with TRBJ2-2; weak D call: TRBD1 (5 bases). This CDR3 has 18 residues. Trimming removed 3 bases at V and 3 bases at J, with 20 bases between. The germline V gene has CDR1 SEHNR and CDR2 FQNEAQ (reference sequence). CDR3 amino acids: CASSFLERQGHDTGELFF. The CDR3 DNA is TGTGCCAGCAGCTTTCTTGAGAGGCAGGGCCACGACACCGGGGAGCTGTTTTTT. Drawing the rest from reference TRBV7-9 and TRBJ2-2, the complete variable domain is DTGVSQNPRHKITKRGQNVTFRCDPISEHNRLYWYRQTLGQGPEFLTYFQNEAQLEKSRLLSDRFSAERPKGSFSTLEIQRTEQGDSAMYLCASSFLERQGHDTGELFFGEGSRLTVL.

The chain is built from TRBV28 and TRBJ1-4, with 8 bases fitting TRBD1. Per the germline V gene, CDR1 is MDHEN and CDR2 is SYDVKM. V dropped 5 bases and J dropped 7; count of bases not matched to a gene: 6. This CDR3 contains 14 residues. CDR3 nucleotides: TGTGCCAGCAGTGGGACAGGCGGAGGTGAAAAACTGTTTTTT. Translation gives CASSGTGGGEKLFF.

The V and J genes are TRBV14 and TRBJ2-1, with 9 positions matching TRBD2. CDR3 length: 13 amino acids. Trimming at V came to 4 bases and at J to 9 bases, leaving 4 bases not matched to a gene. Per the germline V gene, CDR1 is SGHDN and CDR2 is FVKESK. CDR3 protein: CASSRLADFEQFF. The CDR3 nucleotides read TGTGCCAGCAGCCGACTAGCGGACTTTGAGCAGTTCTTC. Supplemented by reference TRBV14 and TRBJ2-1, the full variable domain reads EAGVTQFPSHSVIEKGQTVTLRCDPISGHDNLYWYRRVMGKEIKFLLHFVKESKQDESGMPNNRFLAERTGGTYSTLKVQPAELEDSGVYFCASSRLADFEQFFGPGTRLTVL.